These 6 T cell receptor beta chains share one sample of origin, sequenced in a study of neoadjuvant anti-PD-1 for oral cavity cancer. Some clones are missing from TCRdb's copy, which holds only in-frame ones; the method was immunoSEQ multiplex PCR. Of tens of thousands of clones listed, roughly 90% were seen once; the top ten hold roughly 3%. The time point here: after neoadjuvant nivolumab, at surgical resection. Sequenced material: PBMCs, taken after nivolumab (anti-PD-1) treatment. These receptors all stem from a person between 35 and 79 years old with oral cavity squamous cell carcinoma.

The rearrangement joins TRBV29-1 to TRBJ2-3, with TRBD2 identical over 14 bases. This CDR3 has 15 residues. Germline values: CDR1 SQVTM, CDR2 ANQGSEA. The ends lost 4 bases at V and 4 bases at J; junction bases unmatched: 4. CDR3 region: CSVAVTSGRADTQYF. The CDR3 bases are TGCAGCGTTGCAGTGACTAGCGGGAGGGCAGATACGCAGTATTTT.

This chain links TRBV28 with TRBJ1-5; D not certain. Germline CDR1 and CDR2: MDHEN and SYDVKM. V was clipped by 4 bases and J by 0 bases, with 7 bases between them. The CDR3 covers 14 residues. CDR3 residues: CASSSGSSNQPQHF. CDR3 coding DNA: TGTGCCAGCAGTTCGGGCAGTAGCAATCAGCCCCAGCATTTT. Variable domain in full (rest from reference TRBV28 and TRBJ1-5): DVKVTQSSRYLVKRTGEKVFLECVQDMDHENMFWYRQDPGLGLRLIYFSYDVKMKEKGDIPEGYSVSREKKERFSLILESASTNQTSMYLCASSSGSSNQPQHFGDGTRLSIL.

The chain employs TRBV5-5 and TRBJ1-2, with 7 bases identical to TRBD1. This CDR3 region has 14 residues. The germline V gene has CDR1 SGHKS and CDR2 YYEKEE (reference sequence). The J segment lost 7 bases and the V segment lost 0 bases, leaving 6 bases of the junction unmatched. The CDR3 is CASSLGLAGGGYTF. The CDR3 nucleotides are TGTGCCAGCAGCTTGGGACTAGCAGGGGGTGGCTACACCTTC.

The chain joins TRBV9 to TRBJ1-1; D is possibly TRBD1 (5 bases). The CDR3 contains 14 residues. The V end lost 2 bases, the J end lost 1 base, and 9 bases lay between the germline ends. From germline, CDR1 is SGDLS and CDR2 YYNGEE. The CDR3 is CASSVVDKNTEAFF. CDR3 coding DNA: TGTGCCAGCAGCGTGGTGGACAAGAACACTGAAGCTTTCTTT. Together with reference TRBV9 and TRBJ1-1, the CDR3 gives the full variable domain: DSGVTQTPKHLITATGQRVTLRCSPRSGDLSVYWYQQSLDQGLQFLIQYYNGEERAKGNILERFSAQQFPDLHSELNLSSLELGDSALYFCASSVVDKNTEAFFGQGTRLTVV.

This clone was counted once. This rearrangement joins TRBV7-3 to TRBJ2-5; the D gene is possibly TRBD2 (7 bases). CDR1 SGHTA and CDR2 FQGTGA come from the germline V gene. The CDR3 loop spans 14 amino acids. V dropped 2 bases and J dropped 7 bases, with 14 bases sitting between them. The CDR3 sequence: CASSLWGGQGTQYF. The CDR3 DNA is TGTGCCAGCAGCTTATGGGGGGGCCAGGGGACCCAGTACTTC.

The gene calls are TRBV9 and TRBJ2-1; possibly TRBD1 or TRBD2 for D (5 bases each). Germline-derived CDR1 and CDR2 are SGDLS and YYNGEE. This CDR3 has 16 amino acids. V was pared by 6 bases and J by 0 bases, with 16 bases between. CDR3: CASTKRAGSSYNEQFF. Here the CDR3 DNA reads TGTGCCAGCACTAAGCGAGCAGGGAGCTCCTACAATGAGCAGTTCTTC.